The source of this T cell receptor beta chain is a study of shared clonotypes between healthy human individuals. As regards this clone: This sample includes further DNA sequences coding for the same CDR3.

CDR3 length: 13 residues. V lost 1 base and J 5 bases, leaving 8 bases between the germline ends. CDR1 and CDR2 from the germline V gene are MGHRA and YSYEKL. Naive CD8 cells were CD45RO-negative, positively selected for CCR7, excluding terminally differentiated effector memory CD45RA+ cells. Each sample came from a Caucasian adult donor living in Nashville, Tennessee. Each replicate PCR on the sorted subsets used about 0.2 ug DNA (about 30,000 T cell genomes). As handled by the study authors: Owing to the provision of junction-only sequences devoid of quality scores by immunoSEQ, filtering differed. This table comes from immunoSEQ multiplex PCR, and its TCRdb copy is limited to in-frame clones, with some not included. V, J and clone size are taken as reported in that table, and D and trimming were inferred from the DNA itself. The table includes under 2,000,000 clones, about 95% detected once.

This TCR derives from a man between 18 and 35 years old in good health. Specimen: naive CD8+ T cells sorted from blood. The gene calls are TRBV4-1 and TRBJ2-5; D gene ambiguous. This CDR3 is CASSQVGRETQYF. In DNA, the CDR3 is TGCGCCAGCAGCCAAGTCGGGCGGGAGACCCAGTACTTC.